This record looks at one TCR beta chain sequence and its context. Its target is unknown. The CDR3 has 14 amino acids. V lost 0 bases, J lost 1 base, and 7 bases lay in between. Germline values: CDR1 MNHEY, CDR2 SMNVEV (reference sequence). Every patient had relapsed following autologous stem cell transplantation, and cohorts differed in brentuximab vedotin exposure. The data stem from a study of PD-1 blockade in classical Hodgkin lymphoma. Study-level background: On a schedule of every 2 weeks, patients received nivolumab 3 mg/kg intravenously.

Measured with immunoSEQ multiplex PCR; TCRdb has only the in-frame clones, and not every one. The data show 50,000 or so clones, with 85% to 95% seen just once and more than 9% held by the top ten. Study-wide points: Reported baseline diversity: healthy donors highest, relapsed/refractory patients lowest. A significant rise in TCR diversity was seen by C4D1 for CD4+ cells but not for CD8+ cells. Patients who responded completely had about the same baseline diversity as newly diagnosed patients.

V usage is TRBV27 and J usage is TRBJ2-7; D is uncertain. This specimen consisted of peripheral blood mononuclear cells (PBMCs), obtained before the second cycle of nivolumab. This clonotype originated in a human donor with classical Hodgkin lymphoma. The CDR3 bases are TGTGCCAGCAGTTTATCATTTGTTTCCTACGAGCAGTACTTC. Translating it yields CASSLSFVSYEQYF.